The 3 T cell receptor beta chains listed next were all sequenced from one sample in a study of blood T cell repertoires in COVID-19. Some clones are missing from TCRdb's copy, which holds only in-frame ones; the method was immunoSEQ multiplex PCR. The table includes 110,000 to 150,000 clones, more than 60% detected once. Sequencing used peripheral blood. The receptors were sampled from a woman aged 60-70 years with acute or convalescent COVID-19.

The chain combines TRBV19 with TRBJ2-6, with D possibly matching TRBD2 (6 bases). The germline V and J ends were trimmed by 8 bases and 3 bases, with 17 bases remaining between them. Germline CDR1 is LNHDA and CDR2 is SQIVND (reference sequence). The CDR3 sequence is 16 residues long. DNA for the CDR3: TGTGCCAGTCGGAGGGCTTCATCCAATGGGGCCAACGTCCTGACTTTC. It codes for CASRRASSNGANVLTF.

The chain is built from TRBV4-2 and TRBJ1-2; tentative D call: TRBD1 (5 bases). This CDR3 comprises 14 residues. From germline, CDR1 is LGHNA and CDR2 YNFKEQ. V dropped 3 bases and J dropped 2 bases, with 10 bases sitting between them. In nucleotides, the CDR3 is TGTGCCAGCAGCCACCCTCCAGGGAACTATGGCTACACCTTC. It encodes CASSHPPGNYGYTF.

The chain couples TRBV6-1 to TRBJ2-5, with TRBD2 matching 13 bases. Germline lookup yields CDR1 MNHNS and CDR2 SASEGT. This CDR3 has 17 residues. J was trimmed by 4 bases and V by 4 bases; bases with no gene match: 9. CDR3 sequence: CASSAGRGLAGLETQYF. Here the CDR3 DNA reads TGTGCCAGCAGTGCGGGTAGGGGACTAGCGGGATTAGAGACCCAGTACTTC.